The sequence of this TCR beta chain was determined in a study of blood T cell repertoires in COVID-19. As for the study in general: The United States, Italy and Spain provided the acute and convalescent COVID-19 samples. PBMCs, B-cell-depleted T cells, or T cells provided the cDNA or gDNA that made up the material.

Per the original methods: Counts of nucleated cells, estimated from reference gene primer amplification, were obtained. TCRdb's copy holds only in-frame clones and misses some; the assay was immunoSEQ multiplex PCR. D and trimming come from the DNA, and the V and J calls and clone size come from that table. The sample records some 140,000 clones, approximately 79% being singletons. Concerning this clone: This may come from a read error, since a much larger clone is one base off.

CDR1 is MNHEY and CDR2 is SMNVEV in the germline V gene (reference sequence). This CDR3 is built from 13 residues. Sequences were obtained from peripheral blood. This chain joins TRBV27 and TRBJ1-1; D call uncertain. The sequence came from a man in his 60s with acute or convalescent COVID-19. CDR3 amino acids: CVSSLYPSTSAFF. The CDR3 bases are TGTGTCAGCAGTTTATATCCTTCGACTTCAGCTTTCTTT.